One T cell receptor beta chain is described in this entry. The antigen is not known. Germline assignment: CDR1 SQVTM and CDR2 ANQGSEA. Trimming took off 3 bases at V and 6 bases at J, with 13 bases between the two ends. The CDR3 length is 13 residues. TCRdb keeps only in-frame clones here, not all; method: immunoSEQ multiplex PCR. The sample shows some 41,000 clones, approximately 70% of them seen only once. The data belong to a study of PD-1 blockade in classical Hodgkin lymphoma. Points from the study as a whole: Relapsed/refractory patients reportedly had the lowest baseline TCR diversity, below newly diagnosed patients, who were below healthy donors.

There was relapse after autologous stem cell transplantation in every patient, and there was variation in brentuximab vedotin exposure. Patients' outcomes at their best amounted to complete response, partial response or progressive disease. This receptor was identified in a human donor with classical Hodgkin lymphoma. The sample consisted of peripheral blood mononuclear cells (PBMCs), taken before the second cycle of nivolumab. The chain couples TRBV29-1 to TRBJ2-3; TRBD1 might be the D (5 bases). CDR3 sequence: CSVEGPSPDTQYF. The CDR3 nucleotides are TGCAGCGTTGAGGGGCCTTCGCCGGATACGCAGTATTTT.